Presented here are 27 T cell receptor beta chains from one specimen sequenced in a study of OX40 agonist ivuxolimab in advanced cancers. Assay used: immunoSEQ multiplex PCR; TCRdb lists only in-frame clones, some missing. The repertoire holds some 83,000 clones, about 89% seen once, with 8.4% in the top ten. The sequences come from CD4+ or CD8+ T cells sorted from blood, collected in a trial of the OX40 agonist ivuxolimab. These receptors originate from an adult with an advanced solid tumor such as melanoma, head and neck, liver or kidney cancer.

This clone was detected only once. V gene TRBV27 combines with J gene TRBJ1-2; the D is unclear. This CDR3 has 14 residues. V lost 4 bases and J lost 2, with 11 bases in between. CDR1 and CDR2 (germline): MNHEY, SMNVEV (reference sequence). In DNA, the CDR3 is TGTGCCAGCAGTTCCATAAACAGCAACTATGGCTACACCTTC. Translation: CASSSINSNYGYTF.

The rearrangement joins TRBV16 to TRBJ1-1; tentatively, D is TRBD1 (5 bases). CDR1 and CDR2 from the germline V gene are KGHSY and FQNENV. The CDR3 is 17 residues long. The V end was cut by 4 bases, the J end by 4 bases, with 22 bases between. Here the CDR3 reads CASSLTMAEGAGTEAFF. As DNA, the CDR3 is TGTGCCAGCAGCCTAACAATGGCGGAAGGGGCTGGCACTGAAGCTTTCTTT.

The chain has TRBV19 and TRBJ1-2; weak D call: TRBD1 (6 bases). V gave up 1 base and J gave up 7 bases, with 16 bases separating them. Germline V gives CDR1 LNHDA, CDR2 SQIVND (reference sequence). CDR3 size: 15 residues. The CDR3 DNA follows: TGTGCCAGTAGTATAGTCCAGGGGTTGGACGCTGGCTACACCTTC. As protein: CASSIVQGLDAGYTF.

The CDR3 DNA sequence: TGTGCCATACACACAGATACGCAGTATTTT. This codes for CAIHTDTQYF. V gene TRBV7-9 combines with J gene TRBJ2-3, with no clear D. Trimming shortened V by 10 bases and J by 2 bases, and 4 bases separated the two germline ends. Per germline, CDR1 SEHNR and CDR2 FQNEAQ (reference sequence). The length of the CDR3 is 10 residues.

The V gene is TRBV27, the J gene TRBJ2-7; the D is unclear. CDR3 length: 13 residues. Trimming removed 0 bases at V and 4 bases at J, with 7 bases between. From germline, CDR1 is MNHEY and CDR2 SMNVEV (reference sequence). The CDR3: CASSLSIKYEQYF. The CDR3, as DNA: TGTGCCAGCAGTTTATCGATTAAATACGAGCAGTACTTC.

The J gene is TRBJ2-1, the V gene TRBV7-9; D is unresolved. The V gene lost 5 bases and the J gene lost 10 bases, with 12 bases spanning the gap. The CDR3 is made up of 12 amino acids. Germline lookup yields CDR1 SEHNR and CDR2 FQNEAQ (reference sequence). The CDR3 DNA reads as TGTGCCAGCAGCCTGCCCTTTGTAGAGCAGTTCTTC. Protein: CASSLPFVEQFF. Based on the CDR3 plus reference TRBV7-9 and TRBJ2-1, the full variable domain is DTGVSQNPRHKITKRGQNVTFRCDPISEHNRLYWYRQTLGQGPEFLTYFQNEAQLEKSRLLSDRFSAERPKGSFSTLEIQRTEQGDSAMYLCASSLPFVEQFFGPGTRLTVL.

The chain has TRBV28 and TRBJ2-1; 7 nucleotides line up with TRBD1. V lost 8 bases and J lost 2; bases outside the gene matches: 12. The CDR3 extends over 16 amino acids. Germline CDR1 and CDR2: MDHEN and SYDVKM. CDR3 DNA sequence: TGTGCCAGCGAATCGCAAGGGGGCAACACCTACAATGAGCAGTTCTTC. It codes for CASESQGGNTYNEQFF. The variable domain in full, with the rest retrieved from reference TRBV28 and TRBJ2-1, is DVKVTQSSRYLVKRTGEKVFLECVQDMDHENMFWYRQDPGLGLRLIYFSYDVKMKEKGDIPEGYSVSREKKERFSLILESASTNQTSMYLCASESQGGNTYNEQFFGPGTRLTVL.

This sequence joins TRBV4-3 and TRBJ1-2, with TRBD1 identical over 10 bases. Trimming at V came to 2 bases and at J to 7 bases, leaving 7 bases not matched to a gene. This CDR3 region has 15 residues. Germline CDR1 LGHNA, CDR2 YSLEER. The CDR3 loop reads CASSQLTGTGVGYTF. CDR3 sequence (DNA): TGCGCCAGCAGCCAACTTACCGGGACAGGGGTTGGCTACACCTTC.

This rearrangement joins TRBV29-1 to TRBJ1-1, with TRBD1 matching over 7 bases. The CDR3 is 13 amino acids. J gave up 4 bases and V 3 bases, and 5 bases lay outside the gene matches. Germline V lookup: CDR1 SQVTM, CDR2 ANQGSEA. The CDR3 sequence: CSVEPWDSTEAFF. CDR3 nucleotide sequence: TGCAGCGTTGAGCCCTGGGACAGCACTGAAGCTTTCTTT.

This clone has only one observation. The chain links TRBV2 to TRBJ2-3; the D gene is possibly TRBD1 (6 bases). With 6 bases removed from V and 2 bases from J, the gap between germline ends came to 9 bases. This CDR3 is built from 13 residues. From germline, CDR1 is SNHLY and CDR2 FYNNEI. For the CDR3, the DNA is TGTGCCAGCAGACAGGGAATCACAGATACGCAGTATTTT. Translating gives CASRQGITDTQYF. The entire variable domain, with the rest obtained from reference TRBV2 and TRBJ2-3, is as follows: EPEVTQTPSHQVTQMGQEVILRCVPISNHLYFYWYRQILGQKVEFLVSFYNNEISEKSEIFDDQFSVERPDGSNFTLKIRSTKLEDSAMYFCASRQGITDTQYFGPGTRLTVL.

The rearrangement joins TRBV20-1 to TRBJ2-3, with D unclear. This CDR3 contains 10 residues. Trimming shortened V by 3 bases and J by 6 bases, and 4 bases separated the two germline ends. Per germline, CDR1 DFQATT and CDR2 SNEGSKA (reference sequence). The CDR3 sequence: CSARSDTQYF. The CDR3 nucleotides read TGCAGTGCTAGGTCGGATACGCAGTATTTT.

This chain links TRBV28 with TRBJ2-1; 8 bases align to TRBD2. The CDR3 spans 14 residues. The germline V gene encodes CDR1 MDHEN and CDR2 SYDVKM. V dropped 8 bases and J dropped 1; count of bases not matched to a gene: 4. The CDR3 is CASGRGVSYNEQFF. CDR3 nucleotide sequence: TGTGCCAGCGGGCGGGGGGTTTCCTACAATGAGCAGTTCTTC.

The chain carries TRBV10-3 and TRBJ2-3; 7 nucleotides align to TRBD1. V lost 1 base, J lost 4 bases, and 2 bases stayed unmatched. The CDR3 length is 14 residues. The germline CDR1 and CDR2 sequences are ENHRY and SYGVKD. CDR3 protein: CAISEWQGADTQYF. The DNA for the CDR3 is TGTGCCATCAGTGAGTGGCAGGGGGCAGATACGCAGTATTTT.

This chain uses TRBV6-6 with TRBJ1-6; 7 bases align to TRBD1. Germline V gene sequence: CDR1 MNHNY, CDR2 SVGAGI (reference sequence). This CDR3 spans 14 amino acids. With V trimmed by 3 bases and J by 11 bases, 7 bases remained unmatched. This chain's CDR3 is CASSYTGEGTPLHF. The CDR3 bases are TGTGCCAGCAGTTATACAGGGGAGGGCACACCCCTCCACTTT.

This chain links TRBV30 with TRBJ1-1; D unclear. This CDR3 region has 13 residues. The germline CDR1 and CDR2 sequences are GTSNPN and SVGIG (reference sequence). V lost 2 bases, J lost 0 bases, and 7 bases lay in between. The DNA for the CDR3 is TGTGCCTGGAGTTTCGCAGTGAACACTGAAGCTTTCTTT. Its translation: CAWSFAVNTEAFF.

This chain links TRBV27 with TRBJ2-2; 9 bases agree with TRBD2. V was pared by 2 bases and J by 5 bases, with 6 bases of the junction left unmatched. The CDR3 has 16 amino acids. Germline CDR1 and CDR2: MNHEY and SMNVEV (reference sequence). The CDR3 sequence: CASSLAGGPQTGELFF. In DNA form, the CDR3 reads TGTGCCAGCAGTTTAGCGGGAGGGCCACAGACCGGGGAGCTGTTTTTT.

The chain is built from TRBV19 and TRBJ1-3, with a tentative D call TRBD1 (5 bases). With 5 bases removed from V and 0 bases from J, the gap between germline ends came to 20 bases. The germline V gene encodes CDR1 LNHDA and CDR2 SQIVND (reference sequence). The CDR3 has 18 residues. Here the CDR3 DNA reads TGTGCCAGTAGTTTTAGAGGGGCTAGCCGCTACTCTGGAAACACCATATATTTT. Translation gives CASSFRGASRYSGNTIYF.

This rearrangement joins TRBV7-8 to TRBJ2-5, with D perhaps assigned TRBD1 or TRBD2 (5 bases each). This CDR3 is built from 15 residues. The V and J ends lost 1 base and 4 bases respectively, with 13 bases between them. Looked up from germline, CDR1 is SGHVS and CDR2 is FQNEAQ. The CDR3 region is CASSLEPRGVETQYF. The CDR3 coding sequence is TGTGCCAGCAGCTTAGAGCCTAGAGGGGTAGAGACCCAGTACTTC.

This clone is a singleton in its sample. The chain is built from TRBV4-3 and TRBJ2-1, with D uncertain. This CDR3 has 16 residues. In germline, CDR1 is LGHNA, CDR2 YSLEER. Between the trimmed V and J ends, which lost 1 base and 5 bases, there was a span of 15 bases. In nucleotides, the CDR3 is TGCGCCAGCAGCCAAGGGTGGCTAGATATTGACAATGAGCAGTTCTTC. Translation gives CASSQGWLDIDNEQFF.

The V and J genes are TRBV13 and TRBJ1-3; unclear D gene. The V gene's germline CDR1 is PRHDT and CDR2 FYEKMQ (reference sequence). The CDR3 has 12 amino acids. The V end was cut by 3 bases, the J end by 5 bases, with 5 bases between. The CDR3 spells CASSFSRNTIYF. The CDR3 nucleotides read TGTGCCAGCAGCTTCTCCAGAAACACCATATATTTT.

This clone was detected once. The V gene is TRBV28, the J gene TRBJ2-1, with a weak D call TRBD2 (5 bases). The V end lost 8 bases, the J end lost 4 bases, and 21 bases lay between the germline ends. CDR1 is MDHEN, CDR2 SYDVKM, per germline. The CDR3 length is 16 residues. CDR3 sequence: CASGSPSYGMYNEQFF. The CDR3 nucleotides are TGTGCCAGCGGCAGTCCTTCTTACGGGATGTACAATGAGCAGTTCTTC.

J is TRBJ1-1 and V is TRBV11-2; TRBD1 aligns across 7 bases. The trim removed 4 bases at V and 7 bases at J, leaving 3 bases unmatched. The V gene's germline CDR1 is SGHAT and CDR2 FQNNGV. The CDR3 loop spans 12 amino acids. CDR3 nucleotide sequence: TGTGCCAGCAGCTCCGGACAGGTTGAAGCTTTCTTT. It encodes CASSSGQVEAFF.

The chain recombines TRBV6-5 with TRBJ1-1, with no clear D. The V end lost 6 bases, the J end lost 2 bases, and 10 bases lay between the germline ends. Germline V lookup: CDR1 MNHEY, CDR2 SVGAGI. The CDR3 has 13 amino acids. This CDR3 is CASRPSGNTEAFF. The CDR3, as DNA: TGTGCCAGCAGACCCTCGGGAAACACTGAAGCTTTCTTT.

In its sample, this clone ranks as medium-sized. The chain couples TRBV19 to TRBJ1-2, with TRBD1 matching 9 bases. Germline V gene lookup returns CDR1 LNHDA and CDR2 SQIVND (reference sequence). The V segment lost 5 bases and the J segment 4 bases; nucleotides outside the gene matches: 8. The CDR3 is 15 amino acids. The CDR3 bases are TGTGCCAGTAGTCTCGGGACAGGGAATGGCTATGGCTACACCTTC. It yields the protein CASSLGTGNGYGYTF.

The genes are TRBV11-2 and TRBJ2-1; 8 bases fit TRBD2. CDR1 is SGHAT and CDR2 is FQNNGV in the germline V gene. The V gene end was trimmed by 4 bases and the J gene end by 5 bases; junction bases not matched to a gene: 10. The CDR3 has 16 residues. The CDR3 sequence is CASSYPGGAGDNEQFF. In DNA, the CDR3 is TGTGCCAGCAGCTACCCTGGAGGAGCGGGAGACAATGAGCAGTTCTTC.

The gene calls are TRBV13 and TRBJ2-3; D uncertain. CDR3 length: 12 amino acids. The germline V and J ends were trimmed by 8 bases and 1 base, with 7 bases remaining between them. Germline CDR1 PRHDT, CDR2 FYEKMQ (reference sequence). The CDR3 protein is CASADRTDTQYF. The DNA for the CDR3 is TGTGCCAGCGCAGACCGCACAGATACGCAGTATTTT.

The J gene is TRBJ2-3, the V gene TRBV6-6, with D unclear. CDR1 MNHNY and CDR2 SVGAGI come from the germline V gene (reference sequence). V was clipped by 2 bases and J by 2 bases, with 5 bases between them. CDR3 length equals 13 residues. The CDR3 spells CASSYLFTDTQYF. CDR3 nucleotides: TGTGCCAGCAGTTACCTCTTCACAGATACGCAGTATTTT.